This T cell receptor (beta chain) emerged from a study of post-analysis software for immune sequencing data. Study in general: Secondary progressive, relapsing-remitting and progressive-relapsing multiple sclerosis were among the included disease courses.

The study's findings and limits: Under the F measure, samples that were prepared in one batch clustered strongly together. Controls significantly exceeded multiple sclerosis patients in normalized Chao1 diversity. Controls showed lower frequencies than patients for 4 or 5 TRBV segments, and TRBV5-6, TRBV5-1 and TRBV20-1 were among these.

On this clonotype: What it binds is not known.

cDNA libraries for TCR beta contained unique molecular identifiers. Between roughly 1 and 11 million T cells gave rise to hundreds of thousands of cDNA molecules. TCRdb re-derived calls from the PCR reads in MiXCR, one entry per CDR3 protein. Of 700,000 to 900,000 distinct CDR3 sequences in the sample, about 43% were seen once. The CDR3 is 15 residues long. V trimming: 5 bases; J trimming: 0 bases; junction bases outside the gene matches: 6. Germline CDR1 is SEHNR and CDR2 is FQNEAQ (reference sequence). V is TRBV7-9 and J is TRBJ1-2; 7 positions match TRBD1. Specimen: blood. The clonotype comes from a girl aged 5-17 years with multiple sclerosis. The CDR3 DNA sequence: TGTGCCAGCAGCGCGGACAGGTACACTAACTATGGCTACACCTTC. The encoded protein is CASSADRYTNYGYTF. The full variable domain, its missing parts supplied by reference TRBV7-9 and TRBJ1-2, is DTGVSQNPRHKITKRGQNVTFRCDPISEHNRLYWYRQTLGQGPEFLTYFQNEAQLEKSRLLSDRFSAERPKGSFSTLEIQRTEQGDSAMYLCASSADRYTNYGYTFGSGTRLTVV.